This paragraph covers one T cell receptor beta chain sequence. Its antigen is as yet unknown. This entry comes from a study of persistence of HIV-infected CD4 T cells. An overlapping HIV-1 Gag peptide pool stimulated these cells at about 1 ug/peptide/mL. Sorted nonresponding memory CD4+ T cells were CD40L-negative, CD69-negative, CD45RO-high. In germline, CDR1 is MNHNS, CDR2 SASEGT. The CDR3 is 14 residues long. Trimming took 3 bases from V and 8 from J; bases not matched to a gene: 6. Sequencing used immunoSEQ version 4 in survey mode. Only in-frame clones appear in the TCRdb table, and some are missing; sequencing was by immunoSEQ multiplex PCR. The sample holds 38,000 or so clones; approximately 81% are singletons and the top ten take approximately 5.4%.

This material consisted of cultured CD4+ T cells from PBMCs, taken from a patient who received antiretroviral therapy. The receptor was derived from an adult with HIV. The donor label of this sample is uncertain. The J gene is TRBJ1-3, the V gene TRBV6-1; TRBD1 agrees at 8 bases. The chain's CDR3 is CASSDGTGRHTIYF. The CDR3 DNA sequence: TGTGCCAGCAGTGACGGGACAGGTAGGCACACCATATATTTT.